This T cell receptor beta chain originates from a study of T cells in Graves' hyperthyroidism and ophthalmopathy. Study observations and caveats: Among clonotypes expanded in thyroid above 0.001, most were also found in blood.

Investigators excluded patients with uncontrolled infection, other autoimmune disease, pregnancy or lactation. Orbital computed tomography and thyroid ultrasound, together with serum TRAb and thyroxine and clinical symptoms, were used for diagnoses. V lost 5 bases to trimming and J lost 0 bases, with 26 bases between them. This CDR3 is built from 20 residues. Germline CDR1 and CDR2: PRHDT and FYEKMQ (reference sequence). The sample holds one count of this clonotype. Antigen specificity is unknown. Amplification targeted TCR beta CDR3 regions from RNA transcripts. A set of HTBI primers served as the primers for a first-round RT-PCR of the TCR CDR3. MiXCR, applied by TCRdb to the multiplex PCR reads, yields one record per CDR3 protein. The sample lists hundreds of thousands of distinct CDR3 sequences, roughly 13% occurring once.

The V and J genes are TRBV13 and TRBJ1-5, with a possible D match to TRBD1 (5 bases). The specimen sequenced was blood. This receptor was taken from a woman aged 25 to 39 with Graves' hyperthyroidism that later progressed to Graves' ophthalmopathy. For the CDR3, the DNA is TGTGCCAGCAGCCTATCCTCCGGGGCAGAGGGATATGTTAGCAATCAGCCCCAGCATTTT. Amino acids: CASSLSSGAEGYVSNQPQHF.